The 17 T cell receptor beta chains in this list originate from one sample, sequenced in a study of T cell repertoires in cytomegalovirus infection. Each CDR3 protein is one row after TCRdb ran MiXCR on the reads. The profile shows approximately 350,000 distinct CDR3 sequences, 34% of them singletons. The antigens of these receptors remain unknown. The sample consisted of cultured PBMCs, taken from culture after CMV antigen stimulation. These receptors all come from a human donor in good health (CMV status not recorded). Some clones in this sample may be carry-over from other donors' samples.

The sample holds a few counts of this clonotype. In DNA form, the CDR3 reads TGTGCCAGCACTCCGTCGGGGACCGCCGGATCTTACACTGAAGCTTTCTTT. This sequence encodes CASTPSGTAGSYTEAFF. The gene calls are TRBV12-3 or TRBV12-4 and TRBJ1-1; perhaps TRBD1 as D (5 bases). The CDR3 extends over 17 amino acids. V lost 7 bases and J lost 3, with 24 bases in between.

The chain has TRBV7-9 and TRBJ2-7; possible D gene TRBD2, 6 bases. There are 14 residues in the CDR3. Trimming pared 2 bases from V and 0 bases from J, leaving 8 bases between. Per the germline V gene, CDR1 is SEHNR and CDR2 is FQNEAQ (reference sequence). CDR3 sequence: CASSLTGVSYEQYF. The CDR3 nucleotides are TGTGCCAGCAGCTTAACGGGAGTCTCCTACGAGCAGTACTTC.

The chain carries TRBV10-3 and TRBJ2-1, with 7 bases fitting TRBD1. V lost 9 bases to trimming and J lost 4 bases; unmatched junction nucleotides: 9. The germline V gene encodes CDR1 ENHRY and CDR2 SYGVKD. This CDR3 region has 14 residues. The CDR3 DNA sequence: TGTGCCATGCGAAGGGGGCTAGCATACAATGAGCAGTTCTTC. Protein: CAMRRGLAYNEQFF.

The chain joins TRBV24-1 to TRBJ2-1; no clear D. Trimming removed 3 bases at V and 8 bases at J, with 28 bases between. Germline lookup yields CDR1 KGHDR and CDR2 SFDVKD. The length of the CDR3 is 19 residues. CDR3 region: CATSDNFRSVNPLGDEQFF. CDR3 coding DNA: TGTGCCACCAGTGATAATTTTAGGAGCGTGAACCCACTGGGCGATGAGCAGTTCTTC.

V gene TRBV4-2 combines with J gene TRBJ2-5; possible D gene TRBD2, 6 bases. Trimming stripped 0 bases from V and 5 bases from J, with 19 bases between. The CDR3 has 17 residues. The germline V gene encodes CDR1 LGHNA and CDR2 YNFKEQ. CDR3 in amino acids: CASSQELPFGGRETQYF. The CDR3 DNA reads TGTGCCAGCAGCCAAGAACTCCCGTTCGGGGGTCGGGAGACCCAGTACTTC.

This clonotype was seen a handful of times. The rearrangement joins TRBV7-8 to TRBJ1-4; unclear D gene. The CDR3 contains 13 residues. Germline V gives CDR1 SGHVS, CDR2 FQNEAQ. Trimming removed 6 bases from V and 1 base from J, with 6 bases in between. The CDR3 DNA reads as TGTGCCAGCAGTTCCGAAACTAATGAAAAACTGTTTTTT. It is translated as CASSSETNEKLFF.

This clonotype was counted a few times. CDR3 nucleotide sequence: TGCGCCAGCAGCCTACGAACAGGCCCAGATACGCAGTATTTT. Amino acid sequence: CASSLRTGPDTQYF. The chain is built from TRBV4-1 and TRBJ2-3; the D gene is possibly TRBD1 (5 bases). Germline V gene lookup returns CDR1 MGHRA and CDR2 YSYEKL. V lost 4 bases and J 4 bases, leaving 12 bases between the germline ends. The CDR3 has 14 amino acids.

This clonotype was recorded a few times. This chain joins TRBV7-2 and TRBJ1-4; a possible D gene is TRBD1 (5 bases). Trimming shortened V by 6 bases and J by 7 bases, and 15 bases separated the two germline ends. The CDR3 is 14 amino acids. From germline, CDR1 is SGHTA and CDR2 FQGNSA. The CDR3 nucleotides read TGTGCCAGCAGACAGAGTGTCAGGGTTGAAAAACTGTTTTTT. This translates into CASRQSVRVEKLFF. The entire variable domain, with the rest obtained from reference TRBV7-2 and TRBJ1-4, is as follows: GAGVSQSPSNKVTEKGKDVELRCDPISGHTALYWYRQSLGQGLEFLIYFQGNSAPDKSGLPSDRFSAERTGGSVSTLTIQRTQQEDSAVYLCASRQSVRVEKLFFGSGTQLSVL.

This clonotype showed up just a few times. The chain recombines TRBV20-1 with TRBJ2-3; D is perhaps TRBD1 (6 bases). Germline assignment: CDR1 DFQATT and CDR2 SNEGSKA (reference sequence). CDR3 length equals 20 residues. V lost 0 bases and J lost 1, with 26 bases in between. CDR3 amino acids: CSAREFRGQLKRAGTDTQYF. CDR3 bases: TGCAGTGCTAGAGAATTTCGTGGACAGCTAAAAAGGGCTGGCACAGATACGCAGTATTTT.

This clonotype occurred a few times. The chain employs TRBV18 and TRBJ1-5; no reliable D call. V dropped 2 bases and J dropped 5 bases, with 7 bases sitting between them. The CDR3 sequence is 13 residues long. Germline CDR1 is KGHSH and CDR2 is LQKENI. CDR3 in amino acids: CASSPGSDQPQHF. CDR3 DNA sequence: TGTGCCAGCTCACCAGGGAGCGATCAGCCCCAGCATTTT.

V usage is TRBV7-9 and J usage is TRBJ1-2; 7 bases agree with TRBD1. V was pared by 4 bases and J by 3 bases, with 11 bases of the junction left unmatched. The CDR3 runs to 16 residues. The germline gives CDR1 SEHNR, CDR2 FQNEAQ (reference sequence). CDR3 sequence: CASSYRQGGIDYGYTF. DNA of the CDR3: TGTGCCAGCAGCTACCGCCAGGGGGGTATCGACTATGGCTACACCTTC.

This sequence joins TRBV4-1 and TRBJ2-5, with D possibly TRBD1 on 6 matching bases. V was shortened by 2 bases and J by 1 base, with 17 bases between the two germline ends. The germline gives CDR1 MGHRA, CDR2 YSYEKL. The CDR3 length is 17 residues. The CDR3 protein is CASSQKTAGVSQETQYF. CDR3 nucleotide sequence: TGCGCCAGCAGCCAAAAGACGGCAGGGGTGAGCCAAGAGACCCAGTACTTC.

The CDR3 spells CASSLGVPNYGYTF. The CDR3 DNA is TGTGCCAGCAGTTTGGGGGTCCCTAACTATGGCTACACCTTC. The J gene is TRBJ1-2, the V gene TRBV28; tentative D call: TRBD1 (5 bases). The CDR3 length is 14 residues. From germline, CDR1 is MDHEN and CDR2 SYDVKM. V was pared by 3 bases and J by 0 bases, with 8 bases between.

The chain links TRBV12-3 or TRBV12-4 to TRBJ2-3; TRBD2 is a possible D gene (6 bases). The CDR3 is made up of 16 amino acids. V dropped 1 base and J dropped 5 bases, with 16 bases sitting between them. The CDR3 reads CASSLVHRGGRDTQYF. The DNA for the CDR3 is TGTGCCAGCAGTTTAGTACATCGGGGAGGTCGAGATACGCAGTATTTT.

This clonotype came up many times. This chain uses TRBV7-6 with TRBJ2-5, with 9 bases lining up with TRBD2. Trimming took 1 base from V and 4 from J; bases not matched to a gene: 4. The germline gives CDR1 SGHVS, CDR2 FNYEAQ. The CDR3 is 15 amino acids. This chain's CDR3 is CASSLGSGSTETQYF. DNA of the CDR3: TGTGCCAGCAGCTTAGGTAGCGGGAGTACAGAGACCCAGTACTTC.

The chain links TRBV12-3 or TRBV12-4 to TRBJ2-3; D ambiguous. This CDR3 comprises 13 residues. Trimming removed 4 bases from V and 5 bases from J, with 10 bases in between. DNA for the CDR3: TGTGCCAGCAGTTCTGGCTTCGGAGATACGCAGTATTTT. This encodes CASSSGFGDTQYF.

This clonotype was seen repeatedly, ten times or more. The chain is built from TRBV7-2 and TRBJ2-3; D may match TRBD1 or TRBD2 (7 bases each). Trimming removed 5 bases at V and 6 bases at J, with 15 bases between. Germline lookup yields CDR1 SGHTA and CDR2 FQGNSA. The CDR3 consists of 14 residues. The DNA of the CDR3 is TGTGCCAGCAGCCCAGGGGGGGGTTTGGATACGCAGTATTTT. Translating it yields CASSPGGGLDTQYF.